A single sample gave rise to the 29 T cell receptor beta chains below, sequenced in a study of radiotherapy plus CTLA-4 blockade in lung cancer (dated by TCRdb to between 2017 and 2018). Libraries were prepared through the immunoSEQ multiplex PCR assay. TCRdb mirrors the immuneACCESS table, restricted to in-frame sequences. Some clones are absent from its copies; in checked studies, under half trace to an unresolved V gene, and the reason for the others is unknown. This sample comprises tens of thousands of clones, 79% of them detected only once. 7.5% to 9.5% of the sample goes to the ten largest clones. The material sequenced was peripheral blood, taken from a patient treated with radiotherapy plus ipilimumab. These receptors were obtained from a human donor with non-small cell lung cancer who had a complete response to radiotherapy plus ipilimumab.

The chain recombines TRBV7-2 with TRBJ2-2; 15 bases line up with TRBD2. This CDR3 comprises 19 residues. The V segment lost 6 bases and the J segment 5 bases; nucleotides outside the gene matches: 13. Germline CDR1 SGHTA, CDR2 FQGNSA. CDR3 in DNA: TGTGCCAGCAGGCGTGGGACTAGCGGGAGGAGGGGCGAGACCGGGGAGCTGTTTTTT. Its protein product is CASRRGTSGRRGETGELFF.

This clone turned up a few times. The chain combines TRBV10-3 with TRBJ1-1; D is uncertain. In germline, CDR1 is ENHRY, CDR2 SYGVKD. The CDR3 length is 11 residues. V lost 11 bases, J lost 8 bases, and 15 bases lay in between. CDR3 sequence (DNA): TGTGCCGCCAGTGGAGAGGGCGAAGCTTTCTTT. Residues: CAASGEGEAFF.

V is TRBV7-2 and J is TRBJ2-2; a possible D gene is TRBD2 (5 bases). The CDR3 spans 16 residues. Germline V gene sequence: CDR1 SGHTA, CDR2 FQGNSA. With 2 bases removed from V and 4 bases from J, the gap between germline ends came to 14 bases. The CDR3 nucleotides read TGTGCCAGCAGCTTATCTAGCCTCCCATCCACCGGGGAGCTGTTTTTT. It is translated as CASSLSSLPSTGELFF. Complete variable domain (other parts from reference TRBV7-2 and TRBJ2-2): GAGVSQSPSNKVTEKGKDVELRCDPISGHTALYWYRQSLGQGLEFLIYFQGNSAPDKSGLPSDRFSAERTGGSVSTLTIQRTQQEDSAVYLCASSLSSLPSTGELFFGEGSRLTVL.

This sequence joins TRBV5-4 and TRBJ2-6, with a weak D call TRBD2 (6 bases). The CDR3 runs to 16 residues. V was clipped by 5 bases and J by 0 bases, with 12 bases between them. Germline CDR1 SGHNT, CDR2 YYREEE (reference sequence). The DNA of the CDR3 is TGTGCCAGCAGGGAGGGACGGCTCTCTGGGGCCAACGTCCTGACTTTC. This encodes CASREGRLSGANVLTF. The full variable domain, in which reference TRBV5-4 and TRBJ2-6 provide the parts outside the CDR3, is ETGVTQSPTHLIKTRGQQVTLRCSSQSGHNTVSWYQQALGQGPQFIFQYYREEENGRGNFPPRFSGLQFPNYSSELNVNALELDDSALYLCASREGRLSGANVLTFGAGSRLTVL.

This sequence joins TRBV6-6 and TRBJ2-2; no firm D call. V shed 0 bases and J shed 6 bases, with 14 bases lying between them. The CDR3 loop spans 16 amino acids. In germline, CDR1 is MNHNY, CDR2 SVGAGI (reference sequence). The chain's CDR3 is CASSYSTQYSSGELFF. CDR3 nucleotide sequence: TGTGCCAGCAGTTACTCGACTCAGTATTCTTCCGGGGAGCTGTTTTTT.

The CDR3 sequence is CASSLGAQGEDTQYF. CDR3 sequence (DNA): TGTGCCAGCAGCTTAGGGGCACAGGGGGAAGATACGCAGTATTTT. This sequence joins TRBV7-2 and TRBJ2-3; 8 positions match TRBD1. CDR3 size: 15 residues. Germline V gene sequence: CDR1 SGHTA, CDR2 FQGNSA. V lost 1 base, J lost 5 bases, and 5 bases stayed unmatched.

This clone was seen only once. The chain couples TRBV7-2 to TRBJ2-1, with TRBD2 matching over 11 bases. Germline trimming cut 0 bases from V and 9 bases from J; bases unmatched to any gene: 10. The CDR3 totals 17 residues. The germline CDR1 and CDR2 sequences are SGHTA and FQGNSA. CDR3 nucleotides: TGTGCCAGCAGCTTAGCGATGGTAGCGGGAGGGCGGAGTGAGCAGTTCTTC. This codes for CASSLAMVAGGRSEQFF. The variable domain in full, with the rest retrieved from reference TRBV7-2 and TRBJ2-1, is GAGVSQSPSNKVTEKGKDVELRCDPISGHTALYWYRQSLGQGLEFLIYFQGNSAPDKSGLPSDRFSAERTGGSVSTLTIQRTQQEDSAVYLCASSLAMVAGGRSEQFFGPGTRLTVL.

Written as DNA, the CDR3 is TGTGCCAGCAGCATACAGGGGGCTAACTATGGCTACACCTTC. Translation gives CASSIQGANYGYTF. This chain uses TRBV7-2 with TRBJ1-2, with 8 bases identical to TRBD1. The CDR3 covers 14 residues. Germline trimming cut 5 bases from V and 0 bases from J; bases unmatched to any gene: 2. Germline lookup yields CDR1 SGHTA and CDR2 FQGNSA.

The rearrangement joins TRBV27 to TRBJ1-3; TRBD1 is a possible D gene (5 bases). The CDR3 consists of 15 residues. Germline V gene data show CDR1 as MNHEY and CDR2 as SMNVEV (reference sequence). V lost 5 bases and J 4 bases, leaving 15 bases between the germline ends. The CDR3 protein is CASSPHGQEGNTIYF. The DNA for the CDR3 is TGTGCCAGCAGTCCGCATGGACAAGAGGGAAACACCATATATTTT.

This clone occurred a few times. The chain employs TRBV20-1 and TRBJ2-5; D gene uncertain. This CDR3 comprises 11 residues. Looked up from germline, CDR1 is DFQATT and CDR2 is SNEGSKA (reference sequence). V was trimmed by 6 bases and J by 3 bases, leaving 8 bases between them. The CDR3, as DNA: TGCAGTGCATTCCCTAAAGAGACCCAGTACTTC. The encoded protein is CSAFPKETQYF.

This clone is a singleton in its sample. The chain combines TRBV2 with TRBJ2-1, with 11 bases fitting TRBD2. With V trimmed by 4 bases and J by 4 bases, 3 bases remained unmatched. Germline V gene lookup returns CDR1 SNHLY and CDR2 FYNNEI. This CDR3 has 15 amino acids. The chain's CDR3 is CASSAGTSGYNEQFF. The CDR3, as DNA: TGTGCCAGCAGTGCCGGGACTAGCGGTTACAATGAGCAGTTCTTC. Full variable domain (outside the CDR3, taken from reference TRBV2 and TRBJ2-1): EPEVTQTPSHQVTQMGQEVILRCVPISNHLYFYWYRQILGQKVEFLVSFYNNEISEKSEIFDDQFSVERPDGSNFTLKIRSTKLEDSAMYFCASSAGTSGYNEQFFGPGTRLTVL.

This clone turned up a few times. CDR3 loop: CASSIPREGGYTF. CDR3 DNA sequence: TGTGCCAGTAGTATCCCCCGTGAGGGAGGCTACACCTTC. The chain couples TRBV19 to TRBJ1-2, with D hard to call. V was clipped by 3 bases and J by 8 bases, with 13 bases between them. The germline V gene has CDR1 LNHDA and CDR2 SQIVND (reference sequence). The length of the CDR3 is 13 residues.

This sequence joins TRBV6-1 and TRBJ1-4, with TRBD1 as a possible D gene (6 bases). Germline V gene lookup returns CDR1 MNHNS and CDR2 SASEGT. The CDR3 length is 14 residues. V was cut by 6 bases and J by 7 bases, with 15 bases left in between. CDR3 in amino acids: CASRTRGGGEKLFF. DNA of the CDR3: TGTGCCAGCAGGACTAGGGGGGGTGGTGAAAAACTGTTTTTT.

The chain has TRBV13 and TRBJ2-5, with 12 bases lining up with TRBD2. The CDR3 is 18 residues long. The ends lost 3 bases at V and 2 bases at J; junction bases unmatched: 10. CDR1 is PRHDT, CDR2 FYEKMQ, per germline (reference sequence). The DNA for the CDR3 is TGTGCCAGCAGCTTTCTAGCGGGGGGGCTTGGAGGTCAAGAGACCCAGTACTTC. Translation: CASSFLAGGLGGQETQYF.

This clone was recorded a few times. The chain couples TRBV19 to TRBJ1-1, with D unresolved. The CDR3 consists of 12 residues. The V end was cut by 3 bases, the J end by 1 base, with 3 bases between. Germline CDR1 LNHDA, CDR2 SQIVND (reference sequence). The CDR3 nucleotides read TGTGCCAGTAGTATCGGGAACACTGAAGCTTTCTTT. It encodes CASSIGNTEAFF.

The chain uses TRBV5-6 and TRBJ2-7; D ambiguous. The V and J ends lost 1 base and 3 bases respectively, with 8 bases between them. This CDR3 contains 13 residues. CDR1 is SGHDT and CDR2 is YYEEEE in the germline V gene. CDR3 sequence (DNA): TGTGCCAGCAGCTTGACAGCAGGCTACGAGCAGTACGTC. This translates into CASSLTAGYEQYV.

The rearrangement uses TRBV30 and TRBJ2-3; 10 bases align to TRBD2. V lost 4 bases to trimming and J lost 8 bases; unmatched junction nucleotides: 9. The germline CDR1 and CDR2 sequences are GTSNPN and SVGIG (reference sequence). The CDR3 consists of 14 residues. CDR3: CAWTGTSVRTTQYF. CDR3 nucleotide sequence: TGTGCCTGGACCGGGACTAGCGTCAGGACTACGCAGTATTTT.

The gene calls are TRBV7-9 and TRBJ1-1; 7 bases are a match to TRBD1. V gave up 5 bases and J gave up 4 bases; unmatched junction bases: 4. Germline V gives CDR1 SEHNR, CDR2 FQNEAQ (reference sequence). The CDR3 totals 13 residues. Written as DNA, the CDR3 is TGTGCCAGCAGCGGACGGGACAGCACTGAAGCTTTCTTT. This encodes CASSGRDSTEAFF. The entire variable domain, with the rest obtained from reference TRBV7-9 and TRBJ1-1, is as follows: DTGVSQNPRHKITKRGQNVTFRCDPISEHNRLYWYRQTLGQGPEFLTYFQNEAQLEKSRLLSDRFSAERPKGSFSTLEIQRTEQGDSAMYLCASSGRDSTEAFFGQGTRLTVV.

The rearrangement links TRBV2 to TRBJ1-5, with a weak D call TRBD1 (6 bases). Germline V gene data show CDR1 as SNHLY and CDR2 as FYNNEI. V dropped 2 bases and J dropped 6 bases, with 14 bases sitting between them. This CDR3 comprises 15 residues. This CDR3 reads CASSESQGLSQPQHF. The CDR3 nucleotides read TGTGCCAGCAGTGAAAGCCAGGGGTTGAGTCAGCCCCAGCATTTT.

This rearrangement joins TRBV7-9 to TRBJ2-3; perhaps TRBD2 as D (6 bases). The CDR3 is 17 residues long. Looked up from germline, CDR1 is SEHNR and CDR2 is FQNEAQ (reference sequence). Trimming pared 5 bases from V and 1 base from J, leaving 19 bases between. The CDR3 loop is CASSALAGQGGTDTQYF. Here the CDR3 DNA reads TGTGCCAGCAGCGCCCTGGCGGGGCAAGGGGGCACAGATACGCAGTATTTT.

This chain links TRBV5-1 with TRBJ2-1; 7 positions agree with TRBD2. This CDR3 has 16 residues. Germline V CDR1 and CDR2: SGHRS, YFSETQ. V was pared by 0 bases and J by 6 bases, with 9 bases of the junction left unmatched. CDR3 loop: CASSLVRAGVGNEQFF. CDR3 sequence (DNA): TGCGCCAGCAGCTTGGTTCGGGCGGGGGTTGGCAATGAGCAGTTCTTC.

V and J are TRBV7-9 and TRBJ1-2; possibly TRBD1 for D (5 bases). Germline lookup yields CDR1 SEHNR and CDR2 FQNEAQ (reference sequence). The CDR3 has 16 amino acids. V shed 0 bases and J shed 4 bases, with 15 bases lying between them. CDR3 coding DNA: TGTGCCAGCAGCTTAGCGCCGACAGAGAGAATCTATGGCTACACCTTC. Amino acid sequence: CASSLAPTERIYGYTF.

CDR3 region: CASSPVGGRYEKLFF. In DNA, the CDR3 is TGTGCCAGCAGCCCGGTGGGGGGGCGGTATGAAAAACTGTTTTTT. The rearrangement uses TRBV6-5 and TRBJ1-4, with a weak D call TRBD1 (6 bases). The germline V and J ends were trimmed by 6 bases and 6 bases, with 17 bases remaining between them. From germline, CDR1 is MNHEY and CDR2 SVGAGI. The CDR3 runs 15 residues.

This clone was seen only a few times. This sequence joins TRBV6-1 and TRBJ1-5, with 7 positions matching TRBD1. Germline loops: CDR1 MNHNS, CDR2 SASEGT. V was pared by 6 bases and J by 2 bases, with 4 bases of the junction left unmatched. This CDR3 contains 14 residues. Written as DNA, the CDR3 is TGTGCCAGCAGCTACACAGGGGGCAATCAGCCCCAGCATTTT. It specifies CASSYTGGNQPQHF.

The rearrangement links TRBV6-5 to TRBJ2-4; TRBD1 matches 7 bases. Germline CDR1 and CDR2: MNHEY and SVGAGI. CDR3 size: 15 residues. V lost 7 bases and J lost 1; bases outside the gene matches: 7. The CDR3 coding sequence is TGTGCCAGCACTTCGGGACAGCTTGCCAAAAACATTCAGTACTTC. Translated, it gives CASTSGQLAKNIQYF.

This chain links TRBV18 with TRBJ1-3; D gene uncertain. The germline V gene has CDR1 KGHSH and CDR2 LQKENI. The CDR3 consists of 16 residues. V dropped 0 bases and J dropped 0 bases, with 9 bases sitting between them. DNA of the CDR3: TGTGCCAGCTCACCACCCAACGGAGACTCTGGAAACACCATATATTTT. This encodes CASSPPNGDSGNTIYF.

V and J are TRBV20-1 and TRBJ1-2; D possibly corresponds to TRBD1 (5 bases). V gave up 4 bases and J gave up 8 bases, with 11 bases separating them. The germline gives CDR1 DFQATT, CDR2 SNEGSKA (reference sequence). This CDR3 is 11 amino acids long. The CDR3 DNA sequence: TGCAGTGCTATTTGGGGGGTCGGCTACACCTTC. Its translation: CSAIWGVGYTF.

This chain connects TRBV11-3 to TRBJ2-5, with D maybe TRBD1 (6 bases). This CDR3 is built from 15 residues. V was clipped by 4 bases and J by 7 bases, with 19 bases between them. The germline V gene encodes CDR1 SGHNT and CDR2 YENEEA. Here the CDR3 DNA reads TGTGCCAGCAGCTCACGGGACACATCGGCTGTGACCCAGTACTTC. It specifies CASSSRDTSAVTQYF.

A few counts support this clone. The chain employs TRBV10-3 and TRBJ1-3, with TRBD1 as a possible D gene (6 bases). CDR3 length: 15 residues. V was cut by 4 bases and J by 3 bases, with 13 bases left in between. The germline V gene has CDR1 ENHRY and CDR2 SYGVKD. DNA for the CDR3: TGTGCCATCAGTGGAGGACAGACAGATGGAAACACCATATATTTT. This sequence encodes CAISGGQTDGNTIYF.